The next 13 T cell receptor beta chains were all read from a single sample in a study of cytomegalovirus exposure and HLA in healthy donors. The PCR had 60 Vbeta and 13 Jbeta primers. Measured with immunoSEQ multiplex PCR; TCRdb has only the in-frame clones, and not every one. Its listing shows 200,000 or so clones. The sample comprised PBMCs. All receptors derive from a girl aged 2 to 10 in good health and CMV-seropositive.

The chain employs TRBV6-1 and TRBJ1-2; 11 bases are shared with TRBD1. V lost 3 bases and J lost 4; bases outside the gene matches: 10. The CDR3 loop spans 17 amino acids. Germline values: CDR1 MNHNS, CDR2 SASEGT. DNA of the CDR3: TGTGCCAGCAGTGATGACAACCGGGACAGGGGGACCTATGGCTACACCTTC. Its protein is CASSDDNRDRGTYGYTF.

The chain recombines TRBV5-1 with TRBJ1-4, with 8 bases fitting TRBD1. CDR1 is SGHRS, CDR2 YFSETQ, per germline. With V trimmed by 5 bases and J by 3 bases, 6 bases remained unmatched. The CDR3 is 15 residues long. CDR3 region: CASRADREANEKLFF. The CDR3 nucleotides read TGCGCCAGCAGGGCGGACAGGGAGGCTAATGAAAAACTGTTTTTT.

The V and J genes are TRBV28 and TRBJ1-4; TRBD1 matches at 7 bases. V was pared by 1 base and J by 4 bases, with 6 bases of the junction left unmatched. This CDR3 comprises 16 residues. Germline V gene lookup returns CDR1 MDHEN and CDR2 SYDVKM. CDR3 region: CASSLFGQVHNEKLFF. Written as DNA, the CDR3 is TGTGCCAGCAGTTTATTCGGACAGGTCCATAATGAAAAACTGTTTTTT.

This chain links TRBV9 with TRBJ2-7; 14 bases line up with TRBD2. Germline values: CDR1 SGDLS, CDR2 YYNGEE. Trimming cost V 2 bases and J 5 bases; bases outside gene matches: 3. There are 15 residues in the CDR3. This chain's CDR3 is CASSVEGLAGDEQYF. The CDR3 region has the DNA TGTGCCAGCAGCGTTGAGGGACTAGCGGGAGACGAGCAGTACTTC.

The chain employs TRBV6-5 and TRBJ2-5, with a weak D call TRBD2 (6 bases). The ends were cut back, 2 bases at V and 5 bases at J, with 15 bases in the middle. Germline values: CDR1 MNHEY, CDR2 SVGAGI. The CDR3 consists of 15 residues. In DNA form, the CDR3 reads TGTGCCAGCAGTTACATAGCTAGCGCACAGGAGACCCAGTACTTC. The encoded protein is CASSYIASAQETQYF.

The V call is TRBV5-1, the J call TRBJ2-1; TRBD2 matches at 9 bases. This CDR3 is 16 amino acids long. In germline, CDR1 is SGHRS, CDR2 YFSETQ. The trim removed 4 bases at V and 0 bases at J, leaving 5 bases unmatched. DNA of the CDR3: TGCGCCAGCAGCATTTCTAGCGGGAACTCCTACAATGAGCAGTTCTTC. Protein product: CASSISSGNSYNEQFF.

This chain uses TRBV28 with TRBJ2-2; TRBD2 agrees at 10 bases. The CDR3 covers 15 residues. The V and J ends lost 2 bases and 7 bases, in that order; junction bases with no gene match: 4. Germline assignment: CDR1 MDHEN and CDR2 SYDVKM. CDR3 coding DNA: TGTGCCAGCAGTTTAATAGCGGGAGGTCTCGGGGAGCTGTTTTTT. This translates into CASSLIAGGLGELFF.

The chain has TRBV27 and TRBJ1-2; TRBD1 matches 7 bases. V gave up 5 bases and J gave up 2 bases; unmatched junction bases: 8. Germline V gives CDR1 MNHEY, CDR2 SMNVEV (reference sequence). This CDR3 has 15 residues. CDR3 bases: TGTGCCAGCAGTCAAGCGTACAGGGGCAACTATGGCTACACCTTC. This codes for CASSQAYRGNYGYTF.

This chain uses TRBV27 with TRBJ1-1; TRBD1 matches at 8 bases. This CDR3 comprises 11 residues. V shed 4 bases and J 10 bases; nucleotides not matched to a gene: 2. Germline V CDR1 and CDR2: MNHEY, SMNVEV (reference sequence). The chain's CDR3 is CASSSTGGAFF. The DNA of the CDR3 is TGTGCCAGCAGTTCCACAGGGGGAGCTTTCTTT.

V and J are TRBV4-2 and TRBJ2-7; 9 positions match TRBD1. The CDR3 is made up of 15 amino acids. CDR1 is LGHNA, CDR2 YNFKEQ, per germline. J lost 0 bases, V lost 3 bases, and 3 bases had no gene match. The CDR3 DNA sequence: TGTGCCAGCAGCCAGGAGACAGGGGGCTCCTACGAGCAGTACTTC. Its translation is CASSQETGGSYEQYF.

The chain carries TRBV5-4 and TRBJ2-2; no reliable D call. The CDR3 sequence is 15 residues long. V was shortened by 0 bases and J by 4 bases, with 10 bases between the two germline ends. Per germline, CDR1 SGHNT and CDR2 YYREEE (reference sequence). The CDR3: CASSLGVQTTGELFF. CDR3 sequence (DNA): TGTGCCAGCAGCTTGGGAGTACAGACCACCGGGGAGCTGTTTTTT.

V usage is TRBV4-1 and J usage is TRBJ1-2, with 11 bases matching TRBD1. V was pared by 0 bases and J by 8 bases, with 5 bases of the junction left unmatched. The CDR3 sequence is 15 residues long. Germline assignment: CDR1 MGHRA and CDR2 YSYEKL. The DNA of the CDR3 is TGCGCCAGCAGCCAAGAATGGAGGACAGGGGGCGGCTACACCTTC. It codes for CASSQEWRTGGGYTF.

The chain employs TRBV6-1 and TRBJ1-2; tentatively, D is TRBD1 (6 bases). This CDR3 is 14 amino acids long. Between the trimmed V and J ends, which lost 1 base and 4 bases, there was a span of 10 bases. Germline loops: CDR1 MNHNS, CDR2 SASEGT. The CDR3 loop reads CASSEEDSFYGYTF. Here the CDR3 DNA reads TGTGCCAGCAGTGAAGAGGACAGTTTCTATGGCTACACCTTC.